This T cell receptor (beta chain) was documented in a study of radiation and T cells in renal cell carcinoma. The study, taken as a whole, reports: Baseline intratumoral clonotype presence is unknown without pretreatment biopsies. In nephrectomy-only tumors, top 100 clonotypes averaged around 45%, versus 54% irradiated.

Germline values: CDR1 LGHNA, CDR2 YSLEER. This CDR3 comprises 17 residues. V gave up 1 base and J gave up 7 bases; unmatched junction bases: 9. TCRdb keeps only in-frame clones here, not all; method: immunoSEQ multiplex PCR. This sample has 19,000 or so clones; around two thirds occur once, and the top ten carry roughly an eighth. This clone was counted only a few times. Its antigen is currently unknown. Treatment of the sample: 15 Gy SBRT to primary tumor, nephrectomy 4 weeks later. Clear cell pathology was present in this patient's renal cell carcinoma. This TCR derives from a woman in her sixties or seventies with renal cell carcinoma. The specimen comprised tumor tissue, sampled from a patient whose treatment included radiotherapy and nephrectomy. The chain joins TRBV4-3 to TRBJ2-1; 11 bases agree with TRBD1. CDR3 amino acids: CASSQGPGQGAVNEQFF. As DNA, the CDR3 is TGCGCCAGCAGCCAAGGCCCCGGACAGGGGGCGGTAAATGAGCAGTTCTTC.